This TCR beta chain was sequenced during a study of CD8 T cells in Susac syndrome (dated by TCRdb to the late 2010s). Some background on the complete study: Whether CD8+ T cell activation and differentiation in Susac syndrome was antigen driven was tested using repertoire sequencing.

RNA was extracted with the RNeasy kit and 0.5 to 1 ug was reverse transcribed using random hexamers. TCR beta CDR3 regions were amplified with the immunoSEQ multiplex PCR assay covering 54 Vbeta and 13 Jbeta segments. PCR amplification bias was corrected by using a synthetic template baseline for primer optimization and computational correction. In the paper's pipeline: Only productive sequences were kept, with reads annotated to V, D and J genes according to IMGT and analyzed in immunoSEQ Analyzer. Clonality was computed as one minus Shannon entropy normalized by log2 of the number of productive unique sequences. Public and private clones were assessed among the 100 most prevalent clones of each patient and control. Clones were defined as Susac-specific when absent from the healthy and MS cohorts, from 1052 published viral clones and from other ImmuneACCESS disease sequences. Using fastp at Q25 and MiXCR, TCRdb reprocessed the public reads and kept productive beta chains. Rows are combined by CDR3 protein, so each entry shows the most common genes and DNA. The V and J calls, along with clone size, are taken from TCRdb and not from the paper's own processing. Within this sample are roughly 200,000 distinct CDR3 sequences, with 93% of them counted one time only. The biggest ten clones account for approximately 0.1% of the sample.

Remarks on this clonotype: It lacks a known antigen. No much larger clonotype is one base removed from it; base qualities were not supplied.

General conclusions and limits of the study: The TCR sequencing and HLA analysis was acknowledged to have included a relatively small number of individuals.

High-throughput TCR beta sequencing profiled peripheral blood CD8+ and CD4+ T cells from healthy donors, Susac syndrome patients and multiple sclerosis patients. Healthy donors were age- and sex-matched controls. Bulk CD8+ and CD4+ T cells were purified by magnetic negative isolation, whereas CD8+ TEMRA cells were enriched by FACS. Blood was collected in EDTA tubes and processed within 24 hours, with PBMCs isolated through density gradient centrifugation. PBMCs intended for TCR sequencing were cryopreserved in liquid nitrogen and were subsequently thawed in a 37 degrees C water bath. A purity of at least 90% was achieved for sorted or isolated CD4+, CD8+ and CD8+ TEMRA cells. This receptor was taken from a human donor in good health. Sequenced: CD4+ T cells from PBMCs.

The DNA sequence is as follows: TGCAGTGCTAGAGAAACTGGTGATACGCAGTATTTT. The encoded protein is CSARETGDTQYF. The V and J segments used are TRBV20-1 and TRBJ2-3, with the D gene too uncertain to name. V is reduced by 0 bases and J by 6 bases, leaving a spacing of 7 bases between them. CDR1 is given as DFQATT and CDR2 as SNEGSKA, both from the germline V gene (reference sequence). Including the terminal cysteine and phenylalanine, the CDR3 comprises 12 residues. The kept DNA is CDR3 alone, 36 bases in frame from the first base.